This is a list of T cell receptor beta chains from one sample in a study of blood T cell repertoires in COVID-19. Data came from immunoSEQ multiplex PCR; TCRdb stores just in-frame clones and leaves some out. The table includes 300,000 or so clones, around 88% detected once. Sequencing was performed on peripheral blood. Receptors originate from a woman in her 30s who had recovered from COVID-19. Each CDR3 is given with its conserved first and last residue.

V gene | CDR3 length | CDR3 protein
TRBV6-5 | 15 | CASSPGPPPGNEQYF
TRBV9 | 15 | CASSLSGGATGELFF
TRBV9 | 16 | CASSVAGGNSGNTIYF
TRBV14 | 18 | CASSQGLGRSSYNSPLHF
TRBV4-2 | 15 | CASSQAVAGQETQYF
TRBV10-3 | 16 | CAISELAGGVYNEQFF
TRBV2 | 14 | CASSGLAGVAEQFF
TRBV7-9 | 17 | CASSYRGGRGTGNEQFF
TRBV10-3 | 12 | CAITSGAGELFF
TRBV5-1 | 16 | CASSLGGTDNNYGYTF
TRBV7-7 | 14 | CASSLAQGTNEQFF
TRBV14 | 16 | CASSPWGQDGDEKLFF
TRBV4-1 | 17 | CASSPGTGVYSGNTIYF
TRBV30 | 13 | CAWGGGYNYGYTF
TRBV7-8 | 18 | CASSLAPGQGNNNSPLHF
TRBV10-3 | 17 | CASTNLAGIPSSYEQYF